The 28 T cell receptor beta chains presented below share a single source sample, sequenced in a study of radiotherapy plus CTLA-4 blockade in lung cancer. Only in-frame clones appear in the TCRdb table, and some are missing; sequencing was by immunoSEQ multiplex PCR. The sample yields over 60,000 clones, about nine tenths seen once. This specimen consisted of peripheral blood, obtained from a patient treated with radiotherapy plus ipilimumab. These receptors were taken from a human donor with non-small cell lung cancer that progressed on radiotherapy plus ipilimumab.

This chain's CDR3 is CAQGELAGGRRSDQYF. In nucleotides, the CDR3 is TGTGCCCAGGGGGAACTAGCGGGAGGGCGACGATCGGACCAGTACTTC. J is TRBJ2-5 and V is TRBV6-9, with TRBD2 identical over 13 bases. CDR1 and CDR2 (germline): MNHGY, SVAAGI. J gave up 10 bases and V 11 bases, and 19 bases lay outside the gene matches. The CDR3 has 16 amino acids.

The rearrangement uses TRBV5-1 and TRBJ2-2; the match to TRBD1 covers 10 bases. From germline, CDR1 is SGHRS and CDR2 YFSETQ. This CDR3 is 17 amino acids long. J lost 6 bases, V lost 0 bases, and 8 bases had no gene match. CDR3 nucleotide sequence: TGCGCCAGCAGCTTGGAGGCGGGACAGGGGAGATCCGGGGAGCTGTTTTTT. It translates to CASSLEAGQGRSGELFF.

The rearrangement uses TRBV7-8 and TRBJ2-1; D is undetermined. This CDR3 has 13 residues. Germline assignment: CDR1 SGHVS and CDR2 FQNEAQ. V gave up 4 bases and J gave up 3 bases, with 7 bases separating them. DNA for the CDR3: TGTGCCAGCAGCTCAGACCGCTACAATGAGCAGTTCTTC. Protein product: CASSSDRYNEQFF.

V and J are TRBV29-1 and TRBJ2-5, with 7 bases lining up with TRBD1. Germline V gene data show CDR1 as SQVTM and CDR2 as ANQGSEA. With V trimmed by 8 bases and J by 4 bases, 7 bases remained unmatched. The CDR3 contains 12 residues. The CDR3 bases are TGCAGCTCCCGACAGGGTAGAGAGACCCAGTACTTC. Translation: CSSRQGRETQYF.

This clone was picked up one time. This chain uses TRBV5-4 with TRBJ1-5; possibly TRBD1 for D (5 bases). The germline V gene has CDR1 SGHNT and CDR2 YYREEE (reference sequence). This CDR3 has 15 amino acids. Trimming shortened V by 2 bases and J by 3 bases, and 12 bases separated the two germline ends. CDR3 DNA sequence: TGTGCCAGCAGCTTACAGGATCGCCCCAATCAGCCCCAGCATTTT. Translated, it gives CASSLQDRPNQPQHF.

The rearrangement links TRBV5-1 to TRBJ2-1, with unresolved D. The CDR3 covers 18 residues. Trimming took 0 bases from V and 0 from J, leaving 16 bases between them. The germline V gene has CDR1 SGHRS and CDR2 YFSETQ. CDR3 coding DNA: TGCGCCAGCAGCTTGGATTTACCAGGCCGACGCTCCTACAATGAGCAGTTCTTC. Residues: CASSLDLPGRRSYNEQFF.

The J gene is TRBJ2-3, the V gene TRBV5-4; D unclear. CDR3 size: 15 residues. V was pared by 2 bases and J by 1 base, with 11 bases between. Germline V CDR1 and CDR2: SGHNT, YYREEE (reference sequence). The CDR3 sequence: CASSLPTRGTDTQYF. The CDR3 region has the DNA TGTGCCAGCAGCTTACCCACCAGAGGCACAGATACGCAGTATTTT. The variable domain in full, completed from reference TRBV5-4 and TRBJ2-3, reads ETGVTQSPTHLIKTRGQQVTLRCSSQSGHNTVSWYQQALGQGPQFIFQYYREEENGRGNFPPRFSGLQFPNYSSELNVNALELDDSALYLCASSLPTRGTDTQYFGPGTRLTVL.

The CDR3 spells CASSYRVKTYEQYV. In nucleotides, the CDR3 is TGTGCCAGCAGTTACCGGGTTAAGACCTACGAGCAGTACGTC. The chain recombines TRBV6-5 with TRBJ2-7, with D uncertain. Between the trimmed V and J ends, which lost 2 bases and 2 bases, there was a span of 10 bases. The CDR3 is made up of 14 amino acids. The germline V gene encodes CDR1 MNHEY and CDR2 SVGAGI.

This clone turned up a few times. The V and J genes are TRBV4-1 and TRBJ2-1, with TRBD2 as a possible D gene (6 bases). The CDR3 contains 19 residues. The germline V gene has CDR1 MGHRA and CDR2 YSYEKL. The V gene lost 0 bases and the J gene lost 2 bases, with 20 bases spanning the gap. CDR3 amino acids: CASSQEIPGVSVPYNEQFF. The CDR3 DNA is TGCGCCAGCAGCCAAGAAATCCCGGGGGTATCAGTACCCTACAATGAGCAGTTCTTC.

V and J are TRBV29-1 and TRBJ1-3, with a tentative D call TRBD1 (5 bases). This CDR3 is 16 amino acids long. V was clipped by 6 bases and J by 0 bases, with 18 bases between them. Germline-derived CDR1 and CDR2 are SQVTM and ANQGSEA. In DNA form, the CDR3 reads TGCAGCGTCACCTGGGGGGAGTCACACTCTGGAAACACCATATATTTT. It specifies CSVTWGESHSGNTIYF.

The chain links TRBV12-5 to TRBJ1-5, with D hard to call. The CDR3 consists of 13 residues. The ends were cut back, 0 bases at V and 7 bases at J, with 7 bases in the middle. CDR1 and CDR2 (germline): LGHNT, FRNRAP. The DNA for the CDR3 is TGTGCTAGTGGTTTGGTAGGAACCCAGCCCCAGCATTTT. Translated: CASGLVGTQPQHF.

The chain links TRBV5-1 to TRBJ2-7; possible D gene TRBD2, 6 bases. This CDR3 comprises 14 residues. The ends were cut back, 10 bases at V and 5 bases at J, with 22 bases in the middle. Germline V lookup: CDR1 SGHRS, CDR2 YFSETQ. The CDR3 reads CAGLRGRTCDEQYF. The CDR3 coding sequence is TGCGCCGGACTTCGGGGGAGGACGTGCGACGAGCAGTACTTC.

The chain employs TRBV19 and TRBJ1-5; D not resolved. The CDR3 is made up of 13 amino acids. V was shortened by 7 bases and J by 6 bases, with 13 bases between the two germline ends. Germline CDR1 is LNHDA and CDR2 is SQIVND (reference sequence). CDR3 coding DNA: TGTGCCAGTACCATAGCTAGCGGTCAGCCCCAGCATTTT. Translated: CASTIASGQPQHF. Full variable domain (missing parts from reference TRBV19 and TRBJ1-5): DGGITQSPKYLFRKEGQNVTLSCEQNLNHDAMYWYRQDPGQGLRLIYYSQIVNDFQKGDIAEGYSVSREKKESFPLTVTSAQKNPTAFYLCASTIASGQPQHFGDGTRLSIL.

The chain is built from TRBV4-1 and TRBJ2-3; D may be TRBD2 (6 bases). The germline V gene encodes CDR1 MGHRA and CDR2 YSYEKL. V lost 3 bases and J 3 bases, leaving 16 bases between the germline ends. The CDR3 runs to 16 residues. The CDR3 here is CASSQGHGRKTDTQYF. CDR3 DNA sequence: TGCGCCAGCAGCCAGGGTCACGGGAGAAAGACAGATACGCAGTATTTT.

As DNA, the CDR3 is TGCGCCAGCAGCCCTACAGAAAGAGAGTGGACAGATACGCAGTATTTT. Translation gives CASSPTEREWTDTQYF. J is TRBJ2-3 and V is TRBV4-1, with unresolved D. Germline V lookup: CDR1 MGHRA, CDR2 YSYEKL. V was cut by 4 bases and J by 3 bases, with 17 bases left in between. This CDR3 has 16 residues.

This clone was seen a single time. The J gene is TRBJ2-1, the V gene TRBV4-2; 9 bases are a match to TRBD2. The CDR3 loop spans 16 amino acids. CDR1 and CDR2 from the germline V gene are LGHNA and YNFKEQ. With V trimmed by 0 bases and J by 9 bases, 9 bases remained unmatched. CDR3 region: CASSQDRGSGRSEQFF. The CDR3 DNA sequence: TGTGCCAGCAGCCAAGATCGCGGTAGCGGGAGAAGTGAGCAGTTCTTC.

The rearrangement links TRBV5-8 to TRBJ1-2, with TRBD1 matching 7 bases. J lost 4 bases, V lost 4 bases, and 13 bases had no gene match. CDR3 length: 16 residues. Germline CDR1 reads SGHTS; CDR2 reads YDEGEE. The CDR3 spells CASSPPDRAHLYGYTF. The CDR3 DNA sequence: TGTGCCAGCAGCCCTCCTGACAGGGCCCACCTCTATGGCTACACCTTC. The full variable domain, completed using reference TRBV5-8 and TRBJ1-2, is EAGVTQSPTHLIKTRGQQATLRCSPISGHTSVYWYQQALGLGLQFLLWYDEGEERNRGNFPPRFSGRQFPNYSSELNVNALELEDSALYLCASSPPDRAHLYGYTFGSGTRLTVV.

The CDR3 DNA reads TGTGCCAGCTCACCGGGACAGAATCAGCCCCAGCATTTT. It encodes CASSPGQNQPQHF. V and J are TRBV18 and TRBJ1-5, with 7 bases matching TRBD1. The CDR3 is made up of 13 amino acids. Germline CDR1 KGHSH, CDR2 LQKENI. J was trimmed by 4 bases and V by 3 bases; bases with no gene match: 0.

This chain uses TRBV6-6 with TRBJ1-5; D is uncertain. V shed 3 bases and J shed 0 bases, with 12 bases lying between them. The CDR3 runs 16 residues. The germline gives CDR1 MNHNY, CDR2 SVGAGI (reference sequence). The CDR3 reads CASSYPTEDSNQPQHF. The CDR3 region has the DNA TGTGCCAGCAGTTATCCTACGGAGGATAGCAATCAGCCCCAGCATTTT.

This chain uses TRBV9 with TRBJ2-1; D is unclear. Germline V lookup: CDR1 SGDLS, CDR2 YYNGEE. Trimming took off 0 bases at V and 7 bases at J, with 14 bases between the two ends. This CDR3 spans 15 amino acids. The CDR3 sequence is CASSVVGQDGNEQFF. DNA of the CDR3: TGTGCCAGCAGCGTAGTCGGGCAGGATGGGAATGAGCAGTTCTTC.

This rearrangement joins TRBV30 to TRBJ1-2, with 7 bases aligning to TRBD1. V gave up 1 base and J gave up 6 bases; unmatched junction bases: 5. This CDR3 is 13 amino acids long. CDR1 is GTSNPN and CDR2 is SVGIG in the germline V gene (reference sequence). CDR3 loop: CAWSAEGANGYTF. DNA for the CDR3: TGTGCCTGGAGTGCTGAGGGGGCTAATGGCTACACCTTC.

This chain uses TRBV28 with TRBJ1-4; TRBD1 matches at 8 bases. The CDR3 contains 14 residues. The J segment lost 2 bases and the V segment lost 5 bases, leaving 1 base of the junction unmatched. The germline V gene encodes CDR1 MDHEN and CDR2 SYDVKM. CDR3 in DNA: TGTGCCAGCAGTCCAGGGGGCACTAATGAAAAACTGTTTTTT. Translated: CASSPGGTNEKLFF.

The chain uses TRBV25-1 and TRBJ2-3; 7 positions agree with TRBD1. CDR1 and CDR2 (germline): MGHDK, SYGVNS. The V segment lost 0 bases and the J segment 4 bases; nucleotides outside the gene matches: 10. This CDR3 spans 17 amino acids. The CDR3 here is CASSEYQGVTLSDTQYF. The CDR3 region has the DNA TGTGCCAGCAGTGAATATCAGGGGGTGACCCTTTCAGATACGCAGTATTTT.

This chain links TRBV5-6 with TRBJ2-5; perhaps TRBD2 as D (6 bases). Germline CDR1 reads SGHDT; CDR2 reads YYEEEE. This CDR3 region has 16 residues. Between the trimmed V and J ends, which lost 1 base and 4 bases, there was a span of 17 bases. CDR3 sequence reads: CASSLTAGPGGETQYF. CDR3 coding DNA: TGTGCCAGCAGCTTGACCGCGGGACCCGGAGGAGAGACCCAGTACTTC.

V gene TRBV5-1 combines with J gene TRBJ2-1; 8 bases line up with TRBD2. V shed 0 bases and J 7 bases; nucleotides not matched to a gene: 0. The CDR3 contains 13 residues. From germline, CDR1 is SGHRS and CDR2 YFSETQ. CDR3 sequence (DNA): TGCGCCAGCAGCTTGGTAGCGGGAAATGAGCAGTTCTTC. Translated, it gives CASSLVAGNEQFF.

The rearrangement uses TRBV12-5 and TRBJ2-7; the D is unclear. The CDR3 extends over 14 amino acids. Trimming stripped 0 bases from V and 7 bases from J, with 13 bases between. Per the germline V gene, CDR1 is LGHNT and CDR2 is FRNRAP. This CDR3 reads CASGLVGSFREQYV. The CDR3 DNA follows: TGTGCTAGTGGTTTGGTAGGATCTTTTAGGGAGCAGTACGTC.

This clone showed up just a few times. The V call is TRBV6-1, the J call TRBJ1-1; 10 nucleotides line up with TRBD1. The ends lost 6 bases at V and 4 bases at J; junction bases unmatched: 8. Germline lookup yields CDR1 MNHNS and CDR2 SASEGT. CDR3 size: 15 residues. The CDR3 sequence is CASSARQGAGTEAFF. The CDR3 DNA reads as TGTGCCAGCAGCGCCAGACAGGGGGCGGGCACTGAAGCTTTCTTT.

The V and J genes are TRBV30 and TRBJ2-2, with 10 bases matching TRBD2. The germline CDR1 and CDR2 sequences are GTSNPN and SVGIG (reference sequence). The CDR3 runs 16 residues. J was trimmed by 6 bases and V by 1 base; bases with no gene match: 8. The CDR3 sequence: CAWSESGTSEAGELFF. CDR3 coding DNA: TGTGCCTGGAGTGAATCCGGGACTAGCGAGGCCGGGGAGCTGTTTTTT.